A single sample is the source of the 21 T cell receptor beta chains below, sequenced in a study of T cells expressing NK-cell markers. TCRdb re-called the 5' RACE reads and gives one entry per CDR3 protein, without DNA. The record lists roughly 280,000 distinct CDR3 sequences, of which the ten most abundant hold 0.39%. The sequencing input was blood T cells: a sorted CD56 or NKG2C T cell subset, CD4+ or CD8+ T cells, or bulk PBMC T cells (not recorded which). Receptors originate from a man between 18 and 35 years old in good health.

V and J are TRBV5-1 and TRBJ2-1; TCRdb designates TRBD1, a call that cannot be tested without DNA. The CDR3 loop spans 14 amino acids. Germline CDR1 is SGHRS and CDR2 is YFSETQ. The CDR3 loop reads CASSLRGDGSEQFF.

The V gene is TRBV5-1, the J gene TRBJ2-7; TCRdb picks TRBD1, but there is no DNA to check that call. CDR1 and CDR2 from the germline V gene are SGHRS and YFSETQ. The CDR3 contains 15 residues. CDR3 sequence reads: CASSLEAGGVYEQYF.

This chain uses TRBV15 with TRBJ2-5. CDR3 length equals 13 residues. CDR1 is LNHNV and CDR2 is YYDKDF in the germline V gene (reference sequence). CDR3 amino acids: CATSLSMVETQYF. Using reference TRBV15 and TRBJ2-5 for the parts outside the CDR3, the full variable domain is DAMVIQNPRYQVTQFGKPVTLSCSQTLNHNVMYWYQQKSSQAPKLLFHYYDKDFNNEADTPDNFQSRRPNTSFCFLDIRSPGLGDTAMYLCATSLSMVETQYFGPGTRLLVL.

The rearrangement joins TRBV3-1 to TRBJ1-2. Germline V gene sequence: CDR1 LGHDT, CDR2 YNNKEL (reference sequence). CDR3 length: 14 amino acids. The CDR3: CASSQYGQPYGYTF.

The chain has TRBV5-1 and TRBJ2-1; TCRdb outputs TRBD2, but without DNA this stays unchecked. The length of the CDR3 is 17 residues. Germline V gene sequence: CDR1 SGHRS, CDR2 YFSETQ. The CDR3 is CASSPHYGGSSYNEQFF.

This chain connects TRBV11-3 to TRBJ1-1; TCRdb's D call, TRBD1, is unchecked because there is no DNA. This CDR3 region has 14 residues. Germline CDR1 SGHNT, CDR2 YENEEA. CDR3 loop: CASSQPGTDTTAFF.

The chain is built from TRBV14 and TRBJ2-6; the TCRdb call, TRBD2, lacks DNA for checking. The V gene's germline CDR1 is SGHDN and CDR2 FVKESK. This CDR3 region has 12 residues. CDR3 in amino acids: CASSRGSGVLTF.

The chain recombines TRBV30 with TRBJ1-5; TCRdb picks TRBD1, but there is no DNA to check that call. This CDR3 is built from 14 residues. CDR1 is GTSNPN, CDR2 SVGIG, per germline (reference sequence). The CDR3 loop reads CALVGAVSNQPQHF.

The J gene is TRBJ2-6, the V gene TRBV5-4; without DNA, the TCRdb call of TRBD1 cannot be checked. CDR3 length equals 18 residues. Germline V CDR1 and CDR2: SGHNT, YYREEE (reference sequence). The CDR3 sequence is CASSLIGRGISGANVLTF.

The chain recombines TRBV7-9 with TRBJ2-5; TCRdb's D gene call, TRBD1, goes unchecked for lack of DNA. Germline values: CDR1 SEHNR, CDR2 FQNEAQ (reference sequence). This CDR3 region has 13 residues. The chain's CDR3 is CASSSRGSETQYF.

CDR3 sequence reads: CASSRVGYQETQYF. The J gene is TRBJ2-5, the V gene TRBV6-1. Germline loops: CDR1 MNHNS, CDR2 SASEGT. The CDR3 is 14 amino acids.

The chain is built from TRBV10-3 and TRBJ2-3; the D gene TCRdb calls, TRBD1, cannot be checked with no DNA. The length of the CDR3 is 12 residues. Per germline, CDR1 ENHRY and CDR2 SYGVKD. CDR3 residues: CAGGQGTDTQYF.

CDR3 region: CSARDGGWYYNEQFF. This chain joins TRBV20-1 and TRBJ2-1; as DNA is missing, the TRBD2 call by TCRdb cannot be tested. The CDR3 contains 15 residues. Germline CDR1 is DFQATT and CDR2 is SNEGSKA (reference sequence).

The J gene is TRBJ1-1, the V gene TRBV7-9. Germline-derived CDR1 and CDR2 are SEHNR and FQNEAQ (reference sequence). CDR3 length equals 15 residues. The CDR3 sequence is CASIAPTTLNTEAFF.

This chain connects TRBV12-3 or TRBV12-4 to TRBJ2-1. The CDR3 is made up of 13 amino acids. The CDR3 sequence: CASSLALDREQFF.

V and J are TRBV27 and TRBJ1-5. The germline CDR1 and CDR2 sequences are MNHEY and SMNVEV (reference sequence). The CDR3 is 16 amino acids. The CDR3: CASSLNFEPGNQPQHF.

CDR3 residues: CAISVRKEETQYF. V usage is TRBV10-3 and J usage is TRBJ2-5. This CDR3 comprises 13 residues. CDR1 and CDR2 (germline): ENHRY, SYGVKD.

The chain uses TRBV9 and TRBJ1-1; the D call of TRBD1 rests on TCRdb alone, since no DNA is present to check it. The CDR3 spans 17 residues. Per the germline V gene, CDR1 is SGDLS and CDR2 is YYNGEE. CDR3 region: CASTHHTGQGATTEAFF.

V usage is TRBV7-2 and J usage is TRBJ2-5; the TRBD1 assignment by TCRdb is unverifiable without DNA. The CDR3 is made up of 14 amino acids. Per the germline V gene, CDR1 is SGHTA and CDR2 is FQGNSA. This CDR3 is CASSLGHPRKTQYF.

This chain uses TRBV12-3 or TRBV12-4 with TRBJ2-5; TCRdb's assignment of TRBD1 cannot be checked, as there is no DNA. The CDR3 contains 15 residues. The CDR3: CASSLVGQGSETQYF.

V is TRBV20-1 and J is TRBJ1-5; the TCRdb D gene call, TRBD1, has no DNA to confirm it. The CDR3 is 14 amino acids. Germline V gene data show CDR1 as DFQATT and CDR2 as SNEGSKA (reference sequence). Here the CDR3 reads CSALDRERNQPQHF.